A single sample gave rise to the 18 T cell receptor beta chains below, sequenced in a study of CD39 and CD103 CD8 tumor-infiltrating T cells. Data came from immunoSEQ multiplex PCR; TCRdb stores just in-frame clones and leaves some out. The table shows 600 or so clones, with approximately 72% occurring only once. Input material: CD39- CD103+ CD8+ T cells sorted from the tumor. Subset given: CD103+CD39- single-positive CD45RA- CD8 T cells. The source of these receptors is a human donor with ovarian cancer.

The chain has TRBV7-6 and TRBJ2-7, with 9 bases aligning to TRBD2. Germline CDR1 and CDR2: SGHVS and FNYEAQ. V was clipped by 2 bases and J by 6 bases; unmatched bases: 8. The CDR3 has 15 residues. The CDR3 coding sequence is TGTGCCAGCAGCTTAATAGCGGGAGAAGGTGGCGAGCAGTACTTC. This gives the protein CASSLIAGEGGEQYF.

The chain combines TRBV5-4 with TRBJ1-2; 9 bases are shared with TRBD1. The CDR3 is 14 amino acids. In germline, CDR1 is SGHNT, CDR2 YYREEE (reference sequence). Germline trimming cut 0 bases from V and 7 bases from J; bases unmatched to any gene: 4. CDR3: CASSLGTGGGGYTF. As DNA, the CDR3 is TGTGCCAGCAGCTTGGGTACAGGGGGCGGTGGCTACACCTTC. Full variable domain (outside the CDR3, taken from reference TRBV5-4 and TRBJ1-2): ETGVTQSPTHLIKTRGQQVTLRCSSQSGHNTVSWYQQALGQGPQFIFQYYREEENGRGNFPPRFSGLQFPNYSSELNVNALELDDSALYLCASSLGTGGGGYTFGSGTRLTVV.

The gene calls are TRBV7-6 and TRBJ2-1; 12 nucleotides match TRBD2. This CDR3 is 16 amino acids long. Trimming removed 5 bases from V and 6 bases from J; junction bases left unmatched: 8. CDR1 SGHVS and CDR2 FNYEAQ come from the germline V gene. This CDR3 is CASSPPSGGALNEQFF. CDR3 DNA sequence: TGTGCCAGCAGCCCCCCTAGCGGGGGGGCTCTCAATGAGCAGTTCTTC.

The CDR3 DNA is TGTGCCTGGAGTGGCCCAATAGCTTTCTTT. Encoded protein: CAWSGPIAFF. The chain combines TRBV30 with TRBJ1-1; no definite D call. The ends were cut back, 1 base at V and 10 bases at J, with 7 bases in the middle. The CDR3 runs to 10 residues. From germline, CDR1 is GTSNPN and CDR2 SVGIG (reference sequence).

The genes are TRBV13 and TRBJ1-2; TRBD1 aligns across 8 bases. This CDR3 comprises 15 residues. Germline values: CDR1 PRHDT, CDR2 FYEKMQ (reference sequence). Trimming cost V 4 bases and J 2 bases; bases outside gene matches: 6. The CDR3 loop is CASSSSTGVNYGYTF. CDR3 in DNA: TGTGCCAGCAGCTCGTCGACAGGGGTGAACTATGGCTACACCTTC.

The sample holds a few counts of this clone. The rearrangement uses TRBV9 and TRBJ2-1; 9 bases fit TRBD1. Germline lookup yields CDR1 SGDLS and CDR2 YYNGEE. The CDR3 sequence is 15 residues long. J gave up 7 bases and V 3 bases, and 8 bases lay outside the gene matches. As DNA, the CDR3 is TGTGCCAGCAGCGCGCGGACAGGGGTTGGGAATGAGCAGTTCTTC. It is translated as CASSARTGVGNEQFF. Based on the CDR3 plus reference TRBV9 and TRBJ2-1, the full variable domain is DSGVTQTPKHLITATGQRVTLRCSPRSGDLSVYWYQQSLDQGLQFLIQYYNGEERAKGNILERFSAQQFPDLHSELNLSSLELGDSALYFCASSARTGVGNEQFFGPGTRLTVL.

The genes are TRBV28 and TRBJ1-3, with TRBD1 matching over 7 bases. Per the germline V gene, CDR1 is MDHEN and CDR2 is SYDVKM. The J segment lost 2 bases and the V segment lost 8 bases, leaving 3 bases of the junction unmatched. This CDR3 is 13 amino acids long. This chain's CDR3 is CASEGAAGNTIYF. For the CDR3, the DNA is TGTGCCAGCGAGGGGGCGGCTGGAAACACCATATATTTT.

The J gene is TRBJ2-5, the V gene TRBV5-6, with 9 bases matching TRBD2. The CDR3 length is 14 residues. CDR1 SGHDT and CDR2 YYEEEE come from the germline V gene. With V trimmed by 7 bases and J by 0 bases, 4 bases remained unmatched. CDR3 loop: CASGIAGDQETQYF. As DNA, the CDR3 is TGTGCCAGCGGGATAGCGGGGGACCAAGAGACCCAGTACTTC.

In nucleotides, the CDR3 is TGTGCCAGCAGCCCCCCCGCGGGGGCCCTTTATTGGCAGGATACGCAGTATTTT. Amino acid sequence: CASSPPAGALYWQDTQYF. This chain links TRBV13 with TRBJ2-3; maybe TRBD2 (7 bases). The CDR3 is 18 residues long. Germline CDR1 is PRHDT and CDR2 is FYEKMQ (reference sequence). V lost 5 bases to trimming and J lost 6 bases, with 27 bases between them. Filled out from reference TRBV13 and TRBJ2-3, the complete variable domain reads AAGVIQSPRHLIKEKRETATLKCYPIPRHDTVYWYQQGPGQDPQFLISFYEKMQSDKGSIPDRFSAQQFSDYHSELNMSSLELGDSALYFCASSPPAGALYWQDTQYFGPGTRLTVL.

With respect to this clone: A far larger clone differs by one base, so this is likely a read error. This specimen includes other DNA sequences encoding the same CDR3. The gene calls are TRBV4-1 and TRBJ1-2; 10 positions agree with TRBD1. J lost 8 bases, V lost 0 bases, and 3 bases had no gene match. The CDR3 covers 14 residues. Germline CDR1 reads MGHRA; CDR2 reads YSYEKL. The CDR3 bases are TGCGCCAGCAGCCAAGATCGGGACAGGGGAGGCTACACCTTC. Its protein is CASSQDRDRGGYTF.

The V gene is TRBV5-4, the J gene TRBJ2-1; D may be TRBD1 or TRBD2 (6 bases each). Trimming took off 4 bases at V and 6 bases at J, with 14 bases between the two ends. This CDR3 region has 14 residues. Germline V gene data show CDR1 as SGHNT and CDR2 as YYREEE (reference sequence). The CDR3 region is CASSNEGGGNEQFF. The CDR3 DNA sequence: TGTGCCAGCAGCAACGAGGGGGGCGGCAATGAGCAGTTCTTC.

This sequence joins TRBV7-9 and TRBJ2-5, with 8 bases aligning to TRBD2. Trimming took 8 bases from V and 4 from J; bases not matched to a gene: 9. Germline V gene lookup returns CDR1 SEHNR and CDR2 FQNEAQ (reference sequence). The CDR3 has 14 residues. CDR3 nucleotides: TGTGCCAGCGCAGGCGGGGGGTGGAGAGAGACCCAGTACTTC. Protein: CASAGGGWRETQYF.

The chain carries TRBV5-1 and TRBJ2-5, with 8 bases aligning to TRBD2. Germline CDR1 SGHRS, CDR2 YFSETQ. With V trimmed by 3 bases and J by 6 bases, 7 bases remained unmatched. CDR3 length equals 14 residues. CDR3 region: CASSYSGAGKTQYF. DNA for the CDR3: TGCGCCAGCAGCTATAGCGGGGCGGGCAAGACCCAGTACTTC.

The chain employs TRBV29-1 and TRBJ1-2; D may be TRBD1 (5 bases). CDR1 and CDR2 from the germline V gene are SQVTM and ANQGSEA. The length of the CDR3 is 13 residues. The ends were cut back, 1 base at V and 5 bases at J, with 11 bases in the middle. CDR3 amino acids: CSVEGGGVYGYTF. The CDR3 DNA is TGCAGCGTTGAAGGTGGGGGTGTATATGGCTACACCTTC. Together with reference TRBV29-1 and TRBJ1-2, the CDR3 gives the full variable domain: SAVISQKPSRDICQRGTSLTIQCQVDSQVTMMFWYRQQPGQSLTLIATANQGSEATYESGFVIDKFPISRPNLTFSTLTVSNMSPEDSSIYLCSVEGGGVYGYTFGSGTRLTVV.

The CDR3 loop is CASSLSAGGHQYNEQFF. The CDR3 region has the DNA TGTGCCAGCAGTTTATCAGCGGGGGGGCACCAATACAATGAGCAGTTCTTC. This rearrangement joins TRBV27 to TRBJ2-1; TRBD2 matches 10 bases. In germline, CDR1 is MNHEY, CDR2 SMNVEV (reference sequence). The length of the CDR3 is 17 residues. With V trimmed by 0 bases and J by 4 bases, 6 bases remained unmatched.

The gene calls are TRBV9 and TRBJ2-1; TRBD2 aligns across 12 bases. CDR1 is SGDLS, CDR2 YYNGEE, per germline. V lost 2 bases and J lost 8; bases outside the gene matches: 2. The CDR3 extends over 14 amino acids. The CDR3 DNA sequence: TGTGCCAGCAGCGTCAGACTAGCGGGAGATGAGCAGTTCTTC. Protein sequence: CASSVRLAGDEQFF.

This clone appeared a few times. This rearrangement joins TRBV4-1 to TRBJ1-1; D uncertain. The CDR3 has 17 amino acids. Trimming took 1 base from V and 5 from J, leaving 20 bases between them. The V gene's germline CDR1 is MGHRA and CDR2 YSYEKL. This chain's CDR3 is CASSQAPGGRLVTEAFF. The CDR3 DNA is TGCGCCAGCAGCCAAGCCCCTGGAGGGAGGTTAGTGACTGAAGCTTTCTTT.

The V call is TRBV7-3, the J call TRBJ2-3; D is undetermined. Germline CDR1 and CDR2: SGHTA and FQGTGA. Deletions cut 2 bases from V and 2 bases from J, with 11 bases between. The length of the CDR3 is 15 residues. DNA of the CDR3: TGTGCCAGCAGCTTATGGTCAACCCCCACAGATACGCAGTATTTT. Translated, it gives CASSLWSTPTDTQYF.